The 16 T cell receptor beta chains given below trace back to one sample, sequenced in a study of identical twins. MiXCR was run by TCRdb on the 5' RACE reads, yielding one entry per CDR3 protein. This sample has some 320,000 distinct CDR3 sequences, with over 9% found just once. The same sample was also used in a study of yellow fever vaccine responses in identical twins.

The specimen was CD8+ T cells sorted from blood. The receptor source for this set is a woman aged 18 to 35 in good health.

This clonotype was observed a handful of times. This rearrangement joins TRBV6-6 to TRBJ2-2; tentatively, D is TRBD2 (5 bases). The CDR3 runs to 12 residues. Trimming took off 11 bases at V and 4 bases at J, with 11 bases between the two ends. Germline V gene data show CDR1 as MNHNY and CDR2 as SVGAGI (reference sequence). CDR3 residues: CAGRRGTGELFF. As DNA, the CDR3 is TGTGCCGGCCGTCGGGGCACCGGGGAGCTGTTTTTT.

V gene TRBV18 combines with J gene TRBJ2-1, with 8 bases that match TRBD2. Losses at the gene ends were 6 bases for V and 4 bases for J; bases not matched to a gene: 11. The CDR3 spans 16 residues. In germline, CDR1 is KGHSH, CDR2 LQKENI. The CDR3 reads CASSTGAGGPYNEQFF. For the CDR3, the DNA is TGTGCCAGCTCGACCGGGGCGGGGGGTCCATACAATGAGCAGTTCTTC.

J is TRBJ1-1 and V is TRBV5-6, with D uncertain. V lost 4 bases and J 5 bases, leaving 18 bases between the germline ends. The CDR3 is 15 amino acids. The germline V gene encodes CDR1 SGHDT and CDR2 YYEEEE. The chain's CDR3 is CASSPRTEPETEAFF. CDR3 DNA sequence: TGTGCCAGCAGCCCAAGGACGGAACCGGAGACTGAAGCTTTCTTT. Looking up the rest from reference TRBV5-6 and TRBJ1-1 gives the full variable domain: DAGVTQSPTHLIKTRGQQVTLRCSPKSGHDTVSWYQQALGQGPQFIFQYYEEEERQRGNFPDRFSGHQFPNYSSELNVNALLLGDSALYLCASSPRTEPETEAFFGQGTRLTVV.

This clonotype has more than one count but fewer than ten. The chain combines TRBV4-1 with TRBJ2-1; no firm D call. The CDR3 totals 12 residues. The germline V and J ends were trimmed by 4 bases and 8 bases, with 9 bases remaining between them. CDR1 and CDR2 (germline): MGHRA, YSYEKL. CDR3 DNA: TGCGCCAGCAGCCCTCGGTTGGATGAGCAGTTCTTC. Residues: CASSPRLDEQFF.

The V gene is TRBV28, the J gene TRBJ1-1; D gene ambiguous. The germline V gene has CDR1 MDHEN and CDR2 SYDVKM. The CDR3 sequence is 15 residues long. V lost 7 bases and J lost 3, with 18 bases in between. The CDR3 loop is CASTPPGGFDTEAFF. The CDR3 DNA reads TGTGCCAGCACCCCCCCCGGAGGGTTCGACACTGAAGCTTTCTTT.

The V call is TRBV12-3 or TRBV12-4, the J call TRBJ2-7, with TRBD1 as a possible D gene (6 bases). Trimming took 1 base from V and 3 from J, leaving 13 bases between them. The CDR3 runs to 15 residues. CDR3 nucleotide sequence: TGTGCCAGCAGTTTAGGTGCAGGGGACGACTACGAGCAGTACTTC. This translates into CASSLGAGDDYEQYF.

This clonotype was seen at least ten times. V and J are TRBV29-1 and TRBJ1-1; unclear D gene. V gave up 7 bases and J gave up 6 bases, with 15 bases separating them. The CDR3 is made up of 12 amino acids. Germline CDR1 is SQVTM and CDR2 is ANQGSEA. CDR3 protein: CSAEWGGAEAFF. The CDR3 DNA is TGCAGCGCGGAATGGGGAGGTGCTGAAGCTTTCTTT.

On this clonotype: It is likely a read error, because the conserved phenylalanine at the end of the CDR3 is missing. J is TRBJ2-3 and V is TRBV5-1, with 9 positions matching TRBD2. The germline V gene encodes CDR1 SGHRS and CDR2 YFSETQ. With V trimmed by 0 bases and J by 0 bases, 11 bases remained unmatched. The CDR3 totals 19 residues. CDR3: CASSLDPAMTSGSTDTQYL. The CDR3 DNA reads as TGCGCCAGCAGCTTGGACCCCGCCATGACTAGCGGAAGCACAGATACGCAGTATCTT.

The V call is TRBV5-6, the J call TRBJ2-6, with D perhaps TRBD1 or TRBD2 (7 bases each). V lost 5 bases and J lost 0, with 24 bases in between. The CDR3 contains 20 residues. The germline V gene has CDR1 SGHDT and CDR2 YYEEEE. CDR3 in amino acids: CASRARGGDSLFSGANVLTF. In nucleotides, the CDR3 is TGTGCCAGCAGAGCAAGGGGGGGGGACAGTTTATTCTCTGGGGCCAACGTCCTGACTTTC. The full variable domain, in which reference TRBV5-6 and TRBJ2-6 provide the parts outside the CDR3, is DAGVTQSPTHLIKTRGQQVTLRCSPKSGHDTVSWYQQALGQGPQFIFQYYEEEERQRGNFPDRFSGHQFPNYSSELNVNALLLGDSALYLCASRARGGDSLFSGANVLTFGAGSRLTVL.

The V gene is TRBV20-1, the J gene TRBJ2-7, with D uncertain. Trimming took 3 bases from V and 4 from J, leaving 16 bases between them. CDR1 DFQATT and CDR2 SNEGSKA come from the germline V gene (reference sequence). There are 14 residues in the CDR3. The CDR3 DNA follows: TGCAGTGCTAGCGAGATTTCTGTCCCTTACGAGCAGTACTTC. This translates into CSASEISVPYEQYF.

This clonotype appeared a few times. V is TRBV6-1 and J is TRBJ2-2; no clear D gene. There are 13 residues in the CDR3. Trimming cost V 3 bases and J 7 bases, with 9 bases left between them. The V gene's germline CDR1 is MNHNS and CDR2 SASEGT. The chain's CDR3 is CASSEGWDGELFF. In DNA form, the CDR3 reads TGTGCCAGCAGTGAGGGATGGGACGGGGAGCTGTTTTTT.

The chain links TRBV11-3 to TRBJ1-2; D perhaps matches TRBD1 (6 bases). Trimming pared 0 bases from V and 5 bases from J, leaving 16 bases between. CDR1 SGHNT and CDR2 YENEEA come from the germline V gene. The CDR3 runs 16 residues. CDR3 region: CASSLDRGHPGYGYTF. CDR3 nucleotides: TGTGCCAGCAGCTTAGATCGGGGACACCCGGGGTATGGCTACACCTTC.

This clonotype was counted at least ten times. V usage is TRBV25-1 and J usage is TRBJ2-7; D gene ambiguous. Germline V gives CDR1 MGHDK, CDR2 SYGVNS. The germline V and J ends were trimmed by 6 bases and 1 base, with 10 bases remaining between them. This CDR3 comprises 13 residues. CDR3 residues: CASRRIGSYEQYF. CDR3 bases: TGTGCCAGCAGGCGGATCGGTTCCTACGAGCAGTACTTC.

This chain uses TRBV20-1 with TRBJ2-2; D not resolved. Per germline, CDR1 DFQATT and CDR2 SNEGSKA (reference sequence). The CDR3 extends over 13 amino acids. V lost 3 bases and J 1 base, leaving 6 bases between the germline ends. The CDR3 reads CSARGKNTGELFF. DNA of the CDR3: TGCAGTGCTAGGGGCAAGAACACCGGGGAGCTGTTTTTT.

This clonotype was picked up a small number of times. The V gene is TRBV4-1, the J gene TRBJ2-1; D not resolved. Trimming took off 1 base at V and 6 bases at J, with 13 bases between the two ends. In germline, CDR1 is MGHRA, CDR2 YSYEKL. This CDR3 comprises 15 residues. This chain's CDR3 is CASSQALILGNEQFF. The CDR3 DNA reads as TGCGCCAGCAGCCAAGCCCTTATCCTTGGCAATGAGCAGTTCTTC.

V is TRBV20-1 and J is TRBJ2-7; 10 nucleotides line up with TRBD2. The germline gives CDR1 DFQATT, CDR2 SNEGSKA (reference sequence). The CDR3 loop spans 16 amino acids. The V segment lost 6 bases and the J segment 6 bases; nucleotides outside the gene matches: 17. The CDR3 DNA reads TGCAGTGCCCGGACCCCGGGGCTAGCGGGAGTCTTCGAGCAGTACTTC. It translates to CSARTPGLAGVFEQYF.